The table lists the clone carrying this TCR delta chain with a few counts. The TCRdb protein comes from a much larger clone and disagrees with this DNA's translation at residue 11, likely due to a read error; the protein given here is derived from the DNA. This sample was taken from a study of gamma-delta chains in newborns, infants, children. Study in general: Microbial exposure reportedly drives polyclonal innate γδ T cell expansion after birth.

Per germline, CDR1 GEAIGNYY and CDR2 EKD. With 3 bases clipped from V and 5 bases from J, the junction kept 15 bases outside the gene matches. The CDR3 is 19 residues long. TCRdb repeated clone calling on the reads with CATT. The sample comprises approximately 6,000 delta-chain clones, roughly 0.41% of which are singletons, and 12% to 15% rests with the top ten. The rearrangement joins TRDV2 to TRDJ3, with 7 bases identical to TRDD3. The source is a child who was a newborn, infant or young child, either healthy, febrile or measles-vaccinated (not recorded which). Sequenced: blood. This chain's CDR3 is CACDPVQGDGPRDTRQMFF. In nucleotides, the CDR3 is TGTGCCTGTGACCCGGTTCAGGGGGATGGGCCCCGGGACACCCGACAGATGTTTTTC.